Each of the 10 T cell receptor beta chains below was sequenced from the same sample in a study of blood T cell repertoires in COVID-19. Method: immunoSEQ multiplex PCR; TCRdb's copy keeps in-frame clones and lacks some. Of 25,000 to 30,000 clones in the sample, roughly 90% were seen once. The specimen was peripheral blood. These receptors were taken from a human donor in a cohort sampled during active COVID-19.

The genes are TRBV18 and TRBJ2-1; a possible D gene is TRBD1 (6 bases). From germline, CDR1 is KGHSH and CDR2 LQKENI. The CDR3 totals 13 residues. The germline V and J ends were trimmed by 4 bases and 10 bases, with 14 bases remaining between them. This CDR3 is CASSRDTAEEQFF. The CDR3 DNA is TGTGCCAGCTCACGGGACACCGCGGAAGAGCAGTTCTTC.

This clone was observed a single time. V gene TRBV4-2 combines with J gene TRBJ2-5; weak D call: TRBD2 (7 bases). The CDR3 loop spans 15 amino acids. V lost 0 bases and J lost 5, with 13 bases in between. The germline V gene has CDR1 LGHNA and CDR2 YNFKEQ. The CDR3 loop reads CASSQERGGHETQYF. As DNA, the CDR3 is TGTGCCAGCAGCCAAGAAAGGGGGGGGCACGAGACCCAGTACTTC.

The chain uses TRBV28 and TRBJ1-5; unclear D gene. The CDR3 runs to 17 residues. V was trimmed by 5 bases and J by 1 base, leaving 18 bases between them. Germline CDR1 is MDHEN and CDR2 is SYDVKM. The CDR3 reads CASSPRRGVDSNQPQHF. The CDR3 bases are TGTGCCAGCAGTCCCCGGCGCGGGGTTGACAGCAATCAGCCCCAGCATTTT.

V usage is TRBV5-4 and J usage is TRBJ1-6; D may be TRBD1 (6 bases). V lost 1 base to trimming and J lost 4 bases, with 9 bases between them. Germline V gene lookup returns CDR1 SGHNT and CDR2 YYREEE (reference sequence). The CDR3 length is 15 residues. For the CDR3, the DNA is TGTGCCAGCAGCTTGTCCCAGGGGTATAATTCACCCCTCCACTTT. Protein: CASSLSQGYNSPLHF.

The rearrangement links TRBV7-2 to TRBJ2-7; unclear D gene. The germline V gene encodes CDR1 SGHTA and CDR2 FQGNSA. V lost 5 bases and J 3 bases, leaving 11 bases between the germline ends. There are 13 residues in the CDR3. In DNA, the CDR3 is TGTGCCAGCAGCCCTCGAGCAATCTACGAGCAGTACTTC. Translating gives CASSPRAIYEQYF.

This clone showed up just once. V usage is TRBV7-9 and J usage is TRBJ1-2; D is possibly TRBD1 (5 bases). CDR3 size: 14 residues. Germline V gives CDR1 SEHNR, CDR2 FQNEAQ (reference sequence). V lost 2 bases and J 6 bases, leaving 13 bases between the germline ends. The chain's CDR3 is CASSLNGAVHGYTF. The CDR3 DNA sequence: TGTGCCAGCAGCTTAAATGGGGCCGTTCATGGCTACACCTTC.

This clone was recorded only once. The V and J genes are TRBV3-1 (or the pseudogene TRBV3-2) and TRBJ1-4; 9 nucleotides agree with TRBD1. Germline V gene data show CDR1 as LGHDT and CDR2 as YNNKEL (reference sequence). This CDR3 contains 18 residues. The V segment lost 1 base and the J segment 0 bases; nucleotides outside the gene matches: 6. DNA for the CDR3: TGTGCCAGCAGCCAAGGGGACAGGGTTTCTGCAACTAATGAAAAACTGTTTTTT. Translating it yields CASSQGDRVSATNEKLFF.

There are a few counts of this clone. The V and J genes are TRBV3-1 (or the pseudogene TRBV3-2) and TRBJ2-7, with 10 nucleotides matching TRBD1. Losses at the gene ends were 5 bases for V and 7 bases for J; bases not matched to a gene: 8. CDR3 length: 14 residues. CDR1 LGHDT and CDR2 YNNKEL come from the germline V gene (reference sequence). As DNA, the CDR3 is TGTGCCAGCAGCTGGGACAGGGGACTCGGTGAGCAGTACTTC. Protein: CASSWDRGLGEQYF.

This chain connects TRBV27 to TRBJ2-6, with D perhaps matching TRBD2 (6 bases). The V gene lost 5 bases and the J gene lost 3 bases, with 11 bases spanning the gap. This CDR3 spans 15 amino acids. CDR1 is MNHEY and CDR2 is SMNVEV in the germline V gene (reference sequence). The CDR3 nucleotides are TGTGCCAGCAGTCCCCGGGGAGGTGGGGCCAACGTCCTGACTTTC. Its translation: CASSPRGGGANVLTF.

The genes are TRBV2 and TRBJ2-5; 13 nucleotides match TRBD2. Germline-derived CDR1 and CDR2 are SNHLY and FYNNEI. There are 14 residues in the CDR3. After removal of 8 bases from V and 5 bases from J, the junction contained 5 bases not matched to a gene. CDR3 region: CASLGTSGAETQYF. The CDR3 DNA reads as TGTGCCAGCTTGGGGACTAGCGGGGCTGAGACCCAGTACTTC. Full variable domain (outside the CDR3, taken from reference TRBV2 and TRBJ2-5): EPEVTQTPSHQVTQMGQEVILRCVPISNHLYFYWYRQILGQKVEFLVSFYNNEISEKSEIFDDQFSVERPDGSNFTLKIRSTKLEDSAMYFCASLGTSGAETQYFGPGTRLLVL.